The entry that follows covers one TCR beta chain sequence. Antigen: not known. This clone may be a read error of a much larger clone one base away. The entry originates in a study of CD8 T cells in ankylosing spondylitis. Points from the study as a whole: Roughly 8 highly homologous variants made up a TCR beta motif, and this motif appeared characteristic of ankylosing spondylitis blood.

Each CDR3 protein gets one entry after TCRdb re-called the 5' RACE reads with MiXCR. The table lists 250,000 to 400,000 distinct CDR3 sequences, under 14% of them singletons, with roughly 9% in the top ten. Germline V gene data show CDR1 as MDHEN and CDR2 as SYDVKM. The CDR3 consists of 12 residues. This TCR was recovered from a female donor with ankylosing spondylitis or in good health (not recorded which). The chain joins TRBV28 to TRBJ1-1, with D possibly matching TRBD1 (6 bases). The sequenced sample was blood, either unsorted or a sorted T cell fraction (not recorded which). The CDR3, as DNA: TGTGCCAGTGGACAGATGAACACTGAAGCTTTGTTT. It encodes CASGQMNTEALF.